What follows is one T cell receptor (beta chain) and its context. The data belong to a study of blood T cells in healthy people across ages. Together with a sample-barcoded 5' primer, a J-beta primer mix was included in a second PCR lasting about 7 to 11 cycles. Each CDR3 protein is one row after TCRdb ran MiXCR on the 5' RACE reads. Among about 770,000 distinct CDR3 sequences listed, roughly 44% were seen once. CDR1 and CDR2 from the germline V gene are MNHEY and SMNVEV (reference sequence). Trimming took 3 bases from V and 3 from J, leaving 15 bases between them. The CDR3 is 15 residues long. Sequences were obtained from blood. The sequence came from a man aged 60 to 69 in good health. The chain employs TRBV27 and TRBJ2-7, with TRBD2 as a possible D gene (5 bases). The CDR3 is CASSLAGGPLYEQYF. The CDR3 bases are TGTGCCAGCAGTTTGGCTGGAGGCCCCCTCTACGAGCAGTACTTC.